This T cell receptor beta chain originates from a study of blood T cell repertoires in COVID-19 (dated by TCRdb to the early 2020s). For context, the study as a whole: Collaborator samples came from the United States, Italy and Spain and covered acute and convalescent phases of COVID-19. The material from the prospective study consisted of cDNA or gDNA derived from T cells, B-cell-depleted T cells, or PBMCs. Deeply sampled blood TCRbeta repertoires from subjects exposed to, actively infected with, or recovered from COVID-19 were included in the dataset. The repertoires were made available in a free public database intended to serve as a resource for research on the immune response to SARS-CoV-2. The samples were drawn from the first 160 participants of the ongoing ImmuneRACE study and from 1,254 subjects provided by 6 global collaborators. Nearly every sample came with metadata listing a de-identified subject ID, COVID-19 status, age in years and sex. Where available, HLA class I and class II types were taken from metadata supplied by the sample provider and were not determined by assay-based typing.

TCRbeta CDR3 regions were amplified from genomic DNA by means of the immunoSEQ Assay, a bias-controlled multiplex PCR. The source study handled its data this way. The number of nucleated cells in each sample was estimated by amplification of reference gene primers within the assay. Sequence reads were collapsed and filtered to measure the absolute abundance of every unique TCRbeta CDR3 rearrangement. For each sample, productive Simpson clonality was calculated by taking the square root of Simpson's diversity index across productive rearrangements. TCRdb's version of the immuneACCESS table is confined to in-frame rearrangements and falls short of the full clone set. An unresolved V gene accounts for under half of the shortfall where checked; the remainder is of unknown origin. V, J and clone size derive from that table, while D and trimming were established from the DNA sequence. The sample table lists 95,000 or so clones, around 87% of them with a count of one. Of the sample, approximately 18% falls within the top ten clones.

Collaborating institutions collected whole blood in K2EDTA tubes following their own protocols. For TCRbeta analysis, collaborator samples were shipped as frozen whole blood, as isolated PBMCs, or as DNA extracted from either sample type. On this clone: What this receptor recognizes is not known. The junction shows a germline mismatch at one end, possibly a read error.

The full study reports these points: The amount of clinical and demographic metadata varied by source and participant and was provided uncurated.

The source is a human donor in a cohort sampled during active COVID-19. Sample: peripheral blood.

The sequenced DNA is TGTGCCAGCAGCAAAGAGGAGGGGCCCAGGCCCCAGCATTTT. The encoded protein is CASSKEEGPRPQHF. In this chain, TRBV4-2 is recombined with TRBJ1-5; TRBD1 could be the D gene, as 5 bases match. Including the terminal cysteine and phenylalanine, the CDR3 comprises 14 residues. Just CDR3 DNA is preserved here, 42 bases in frame from base 1. The germline V gene provides CDR1 LGHNA and CDR2 YNFKEQ.